Given below is one TCR beta chain in context. There is no known antigen for this receptor. Within one base of it there is no much larger clone, and no base qualities were kept. These data belong to a study of blood T cell repertoires in COVID-19 (dated by TCRdb to about 2020). Notes on the research overall: Samples from collaborators originated in the United States, Italy and Spain and spanned both the acute and convalescent phases of COVID-19. The material from the prospective study consisted of cDNA or gDNA derived from T cells, B-cell-depleted T cells, or PBMCs. Subjects who had been exposed to COVID-19, were actively infected with it, or had recovered from it provided the deeply sampled blood TCRbeta repertoires that made up the dataset. A freely available public database, intended as a resource for researchers studying the immune response to SARS-CoV-2, is where the repertoires were released. Samples were obtained from the ongoing ImmuneRACE study (first 160 participants) and from 1,200 or so subjects provided by 6 global collaborators. The sample metadata nearly always contained a de-identified subject ID, COVID-19 status, age in years and sex. Where available, HLA class I and class II types were taken from metadata supplied by the sample provider and were not determined by assay-based typing.

Here is what the overall study found, with its caveats: The amount of clinical and demographic metadata varied by source and participant and was provided uncurated.

According to the germline V gene, CDR1 reads MNHEY and CDR2 reads SVGAGI. V loses 6 bases, J loses 5 bases, and the germline ends lie 19 bases apart. The CDR3 runs 15 amino acids, cysteine and phenylalanine included. CDR3 DNA only is kept here, 45 bases in frame from base 1. Participants in the prospective study were aged about 18 to 90 years, lived in about two dozen United States geographic areas, and enrolled through a virtual design. To assign participants to cohorts, the prospective study relied on clinical history that participants themselves reported in a screening survey and a study questionnaire. ImmuneRACE Cohort 3 recovered participants were defined by two consecutive negative NP/OP PCR tests, healthcare professional clearance, or symptom resolution. Each participant in the prospective study had whole blood, serum and a nasopharyngeal or oropharyngeal swab collected by mobile phlebotomists. Prospective study participants could optionally give additional blood draws and questionnaires over an approximately two-month period. Before DNA extraction, prospective study blood samples were shipped either frozen or at room temperature.

TCRbeta CDR3 regions were amplified from genomic DNA using the immunoSEQ Assay, a bias-controlled multiplex PCR. The study's own analysis went as follows. Within the assay, amplification of reference gene primers was used to estimate how many nucleated cells each sample contained. To quantify the absolute abundance of each unique TCRbeta CDR3 rearrangement, sequence reads were collapsed and filtered. Productive Simpson clonality was computed per sample as the square root of Simpson's diversity index over productive rearrangements. TCRdb mirrors the immuneACCESS table, restricted to in-frame sequences. Some clones are absent from its copies; in checked studies, under half trace to an unresolved V gene, and the reason for the others is unknown. From that table come the V and J calls and clone size; the DNA was used to work out D and trimming. In all, the sample holds under 350,000 clones, and around 90% of those were seen once. 2% to 3% of the sample goes to the ten largest clones.

The chain joins TRBV6-5 to TRBJ1-1; tentative D gene TRBD1, with 5 bases matching. Sequenced: PBMCs or T cells enriched from blood (not recorded which). This TCR was sampled from a man aged 55 to 70 who had recovered from COVID-19. The nucleotide sequence is TGTGCCAGCAGAAATAGGGTTGGCGGGGGAACTGAAGCTTTCTTT. This is translated as CASRNRVGGGTEAFF.